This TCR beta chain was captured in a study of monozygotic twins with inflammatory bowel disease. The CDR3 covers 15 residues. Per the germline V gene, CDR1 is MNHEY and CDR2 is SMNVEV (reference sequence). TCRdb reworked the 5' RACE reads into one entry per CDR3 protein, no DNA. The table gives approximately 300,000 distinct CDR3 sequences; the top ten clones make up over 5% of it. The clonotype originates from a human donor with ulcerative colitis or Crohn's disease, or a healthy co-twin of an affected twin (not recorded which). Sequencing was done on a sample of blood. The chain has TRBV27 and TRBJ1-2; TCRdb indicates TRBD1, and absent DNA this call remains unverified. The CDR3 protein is CASSSPGQGSYGYTF.